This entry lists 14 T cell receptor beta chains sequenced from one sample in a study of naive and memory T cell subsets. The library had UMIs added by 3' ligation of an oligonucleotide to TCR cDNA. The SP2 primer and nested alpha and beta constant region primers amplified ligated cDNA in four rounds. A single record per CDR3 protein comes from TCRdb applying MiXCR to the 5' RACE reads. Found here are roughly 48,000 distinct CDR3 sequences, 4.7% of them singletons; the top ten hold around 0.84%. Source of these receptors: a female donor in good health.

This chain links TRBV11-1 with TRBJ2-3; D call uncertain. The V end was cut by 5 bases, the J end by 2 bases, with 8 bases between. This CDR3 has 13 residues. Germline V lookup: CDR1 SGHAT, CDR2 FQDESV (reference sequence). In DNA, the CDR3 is TGTGCCAGCAGCATCCGAATCACAGATACGCAGTATTTT. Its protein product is CASSIRITDTQYF.

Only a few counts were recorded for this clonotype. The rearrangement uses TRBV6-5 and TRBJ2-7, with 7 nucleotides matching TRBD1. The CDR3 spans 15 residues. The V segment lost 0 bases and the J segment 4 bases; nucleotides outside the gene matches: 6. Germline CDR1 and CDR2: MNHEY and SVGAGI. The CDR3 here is CASSYSGGRRYEQYF. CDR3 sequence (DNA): TGTGCCAGCAGTTACTCAGGGGGCAGGAGGTACGAGCAGTACTTC.

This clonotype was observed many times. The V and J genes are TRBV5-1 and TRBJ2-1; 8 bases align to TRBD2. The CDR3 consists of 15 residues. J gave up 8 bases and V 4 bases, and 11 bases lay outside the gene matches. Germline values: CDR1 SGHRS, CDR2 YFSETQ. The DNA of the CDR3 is TGCGCCAGCAGCCCTACCGGGACTAGGGGGGATGAGCAGTTCTTC. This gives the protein CASSPTGTRGDEQFF.

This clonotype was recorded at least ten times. The CDR3 spells CASSLAGEGGADTQYF. The CDR3 coding sequence is TGTGCCAGCAGCTTAGCGGGGGAAGGGGGCGCAGATACGCAGTATTTT. V usage is TRBV7-9 and J usage is TRBJ2-3, with 7 bases fitting TRBD1. Germline V lookup: CDR1 SEHNR, CDR2 FQNEAQ (reference sequence). Germline trimming cut 0 bases from V and 4 bases from J; bases unmatched to any gene: 7. This CDR3 has 16 amino acids.

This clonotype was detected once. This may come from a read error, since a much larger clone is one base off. The CDR3, as DNA: TGCAGTGCGGAGGACAAAGGGTCCCAGTACTTC. It yields the protein CSAEDKGSQYF. V gene TRBV20-1 combines with J gene TRBJ2-5; D tentatively fits TRBD1 or TRBD2 (5 bases each). CDR3 length equals 11 residues. The germline V and J ends were trimmed by 6 bases and 9 bases, with 14 bases remaining between them. CDR1 DFQATT and CDR2 SNEGSKA come from the germline V gene (reference sequence).

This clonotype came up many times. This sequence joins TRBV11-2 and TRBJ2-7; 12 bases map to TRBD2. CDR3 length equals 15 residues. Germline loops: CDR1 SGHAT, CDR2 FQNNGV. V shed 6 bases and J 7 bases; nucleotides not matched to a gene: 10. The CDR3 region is CASSPLAGGPREQYF. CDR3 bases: TGTGCCAGCAGTCCCCTAGCGGGAGGGCCGAGAGAGCAGTACTTC.

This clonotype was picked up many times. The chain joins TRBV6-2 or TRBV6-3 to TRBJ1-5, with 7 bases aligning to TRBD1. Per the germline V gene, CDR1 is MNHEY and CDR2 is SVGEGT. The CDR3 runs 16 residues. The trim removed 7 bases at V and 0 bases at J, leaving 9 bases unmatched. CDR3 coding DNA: TGTGCCAGCACTGAAACGACAGGGATTAGCAATCAGCCCCAGCATTTT. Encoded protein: CASTETTGISNQPQHF.

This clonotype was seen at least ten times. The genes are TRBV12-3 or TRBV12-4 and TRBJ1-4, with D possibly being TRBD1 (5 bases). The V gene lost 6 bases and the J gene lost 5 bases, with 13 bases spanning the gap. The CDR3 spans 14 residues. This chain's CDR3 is CASSSSGTNEKLFF. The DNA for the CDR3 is TGTGCCAGCAGCTCGTCAGGGACGAATGAAAAACTGTTTTTT.

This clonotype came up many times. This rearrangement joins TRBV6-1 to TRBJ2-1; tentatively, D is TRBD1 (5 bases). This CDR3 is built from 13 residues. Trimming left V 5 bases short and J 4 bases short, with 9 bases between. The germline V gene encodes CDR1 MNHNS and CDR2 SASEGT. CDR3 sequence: CASSIQEYNEQFF. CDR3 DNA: TGTGCCAGCAGTATACAGGAATACAATGAGCAGTTCTTC.

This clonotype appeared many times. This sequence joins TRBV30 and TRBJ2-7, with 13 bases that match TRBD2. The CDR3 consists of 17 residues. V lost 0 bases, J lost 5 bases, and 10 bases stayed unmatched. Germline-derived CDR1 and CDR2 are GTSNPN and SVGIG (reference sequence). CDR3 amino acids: CAWSVGTSGNRKDEQYF. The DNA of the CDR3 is TGTGCCTGGAGTGTAGGGACTAGCGGGAACCGAAAGGACGAGCAGTACTTC.

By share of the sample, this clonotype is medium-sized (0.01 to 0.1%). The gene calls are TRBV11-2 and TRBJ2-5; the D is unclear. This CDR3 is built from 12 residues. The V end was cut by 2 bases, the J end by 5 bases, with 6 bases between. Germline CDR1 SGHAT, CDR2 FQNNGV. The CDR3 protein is CASSLRAETQYF. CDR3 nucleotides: TGTGCCAGCAGCTTAAGGGCCGAGACCCAGTACTTC.

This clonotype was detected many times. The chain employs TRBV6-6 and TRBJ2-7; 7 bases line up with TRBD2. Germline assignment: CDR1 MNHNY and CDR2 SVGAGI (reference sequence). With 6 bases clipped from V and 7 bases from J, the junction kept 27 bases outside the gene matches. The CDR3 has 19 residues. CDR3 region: CASRTAWAGGGRARREQYF. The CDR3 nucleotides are TGTGCCAGCAGAACCGCGTGGGCCGGGGGAGGGAGGGCCAGGAGGGAGCAGTACTTC.

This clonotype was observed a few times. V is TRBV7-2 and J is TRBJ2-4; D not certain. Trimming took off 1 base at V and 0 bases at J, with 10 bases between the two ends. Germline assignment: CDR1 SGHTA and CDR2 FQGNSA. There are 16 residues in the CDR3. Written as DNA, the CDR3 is TGTGCCAGCAGCTTAGGGCTTCTCTTAGCCAAAAACATTCAGTACTTC. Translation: CASSLGLLLAKNIQYF. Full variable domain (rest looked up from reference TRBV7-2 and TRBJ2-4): GAGVSQSPSNKVTEKGKDVELRCDPISGHTALYWYRQSLGQGLEFLIYFQGNSAPDKSGLPSDRFSAERTGGSVSTLTIQRTQQEDSAVYLCASSLGLLLAKNIQYFGAGTRLSVL.

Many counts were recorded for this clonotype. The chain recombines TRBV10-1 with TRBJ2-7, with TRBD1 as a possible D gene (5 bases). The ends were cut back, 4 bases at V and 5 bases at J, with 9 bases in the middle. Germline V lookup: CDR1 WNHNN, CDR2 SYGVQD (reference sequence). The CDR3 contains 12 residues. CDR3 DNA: TGCGCCAGCAGTGTAGGCAGGGACGAGCAGTACTTC. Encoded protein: CASSVGRDEQYF.